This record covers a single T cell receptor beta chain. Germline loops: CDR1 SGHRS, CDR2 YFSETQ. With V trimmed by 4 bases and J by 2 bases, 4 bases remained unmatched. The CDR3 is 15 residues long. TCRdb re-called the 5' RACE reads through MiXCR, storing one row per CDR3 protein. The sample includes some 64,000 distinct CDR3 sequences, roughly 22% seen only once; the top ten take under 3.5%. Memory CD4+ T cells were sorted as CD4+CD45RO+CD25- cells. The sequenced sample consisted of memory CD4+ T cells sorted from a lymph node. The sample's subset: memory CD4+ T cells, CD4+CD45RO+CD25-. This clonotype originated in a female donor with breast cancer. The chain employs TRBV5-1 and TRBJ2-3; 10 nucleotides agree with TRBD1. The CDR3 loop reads CASSGTGDLTDTQYF. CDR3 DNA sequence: TGCGCCAGCAGCGGGACAGGGGACCTCACAGATACGCAGTATTTT.